This TCR beta chain was sequenced in a study of blood T cell repertoires in COVID-19. Study overall: COVID-19 samples collected from the United States, Italy and Spain covered acute and convalescent phases. T cells, B-cell-depleted T cells, or PBMCs provided the cDNA or gDNA that served as material.

Using immunoSEQ multiplex PCR, the repertoire was profiled, and TCRdb retains in-frame clones only, with some absent. This table holds around 190,000 clones, approximately 82% found once. Trimming left V 4 bases short and J 4 bases short, with 6 bases between. This CDR3 is built from 13 residues. Per the germline V gene, CDR1 is SGHRS and CDR2 is YFSETQ. This chain joins TRBV5-1 and TRBJ1-6; D gene unclear. The TCR sequence derives from a human donor in a cohort sampled during active COVID-19. Sequencing was performed on peripheral blood. The CDR3 spells CASSLTYNSPLHF. The CDR3 nucleotides read TGCGCCAGCAGCCTAACTTATAATTCACCCCTCCACTTT.